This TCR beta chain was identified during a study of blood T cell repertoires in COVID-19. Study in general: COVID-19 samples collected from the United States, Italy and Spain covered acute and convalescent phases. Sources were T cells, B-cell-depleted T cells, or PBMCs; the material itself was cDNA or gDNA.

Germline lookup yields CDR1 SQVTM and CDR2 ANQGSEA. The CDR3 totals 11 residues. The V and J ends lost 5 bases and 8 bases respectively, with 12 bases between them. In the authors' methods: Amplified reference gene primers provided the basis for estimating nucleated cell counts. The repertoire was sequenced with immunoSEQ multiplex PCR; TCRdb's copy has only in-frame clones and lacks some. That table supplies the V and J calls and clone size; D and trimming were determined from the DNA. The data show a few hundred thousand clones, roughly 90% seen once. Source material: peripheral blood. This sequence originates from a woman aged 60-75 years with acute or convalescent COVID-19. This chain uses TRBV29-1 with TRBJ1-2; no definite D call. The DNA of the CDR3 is TGCAGCGTTTCTGCACCCCTAGGCTACACCTTC. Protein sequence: CSVSAPLGYTF. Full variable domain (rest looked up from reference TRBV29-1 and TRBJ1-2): SAVISQKPSRDICQRGTSLTIQCQVDSQVTMMFWYRQQPGQSLTLIATANQGSEATYESGFVIDKFPISRPNLTFSTLTVSNMSPEDSSIYLCSVSAPLGYTFGSGTRLTVV.